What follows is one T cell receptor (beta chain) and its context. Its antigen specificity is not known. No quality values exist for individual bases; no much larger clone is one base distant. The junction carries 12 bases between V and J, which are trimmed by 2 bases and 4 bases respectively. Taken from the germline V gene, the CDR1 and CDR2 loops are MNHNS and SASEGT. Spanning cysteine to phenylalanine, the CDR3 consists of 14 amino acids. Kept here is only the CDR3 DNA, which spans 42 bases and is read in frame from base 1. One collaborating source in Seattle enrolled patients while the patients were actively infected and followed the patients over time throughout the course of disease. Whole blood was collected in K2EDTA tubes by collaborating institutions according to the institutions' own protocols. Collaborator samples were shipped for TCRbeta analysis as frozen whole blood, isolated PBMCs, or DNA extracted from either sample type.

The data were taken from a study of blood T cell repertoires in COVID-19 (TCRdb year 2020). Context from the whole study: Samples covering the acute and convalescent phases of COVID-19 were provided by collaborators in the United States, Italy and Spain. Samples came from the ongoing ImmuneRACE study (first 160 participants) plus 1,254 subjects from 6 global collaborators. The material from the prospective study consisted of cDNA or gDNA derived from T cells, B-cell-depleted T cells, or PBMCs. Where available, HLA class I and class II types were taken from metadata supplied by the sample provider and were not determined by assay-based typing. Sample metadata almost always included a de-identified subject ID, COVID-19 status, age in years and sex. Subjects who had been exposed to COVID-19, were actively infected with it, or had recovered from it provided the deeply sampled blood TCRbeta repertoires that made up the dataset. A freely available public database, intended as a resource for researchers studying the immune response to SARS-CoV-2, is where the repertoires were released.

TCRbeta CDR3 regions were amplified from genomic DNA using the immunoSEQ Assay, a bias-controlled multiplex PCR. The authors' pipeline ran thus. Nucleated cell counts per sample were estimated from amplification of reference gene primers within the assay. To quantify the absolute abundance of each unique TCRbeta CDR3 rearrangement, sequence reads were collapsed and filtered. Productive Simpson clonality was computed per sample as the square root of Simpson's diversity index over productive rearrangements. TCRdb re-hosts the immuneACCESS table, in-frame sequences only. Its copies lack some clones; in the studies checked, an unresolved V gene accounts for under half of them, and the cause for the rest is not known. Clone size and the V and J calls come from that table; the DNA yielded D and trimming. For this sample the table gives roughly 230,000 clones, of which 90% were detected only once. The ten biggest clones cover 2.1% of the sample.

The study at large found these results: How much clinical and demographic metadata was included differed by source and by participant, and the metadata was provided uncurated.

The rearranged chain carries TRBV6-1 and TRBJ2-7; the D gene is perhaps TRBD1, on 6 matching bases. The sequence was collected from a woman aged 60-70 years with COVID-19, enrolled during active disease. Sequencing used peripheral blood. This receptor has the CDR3 CASSETGFLYEQYF. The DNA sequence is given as TGTGCCAGCAGTGAAACAGGGTTCCTGTACGAGCAGTACTTC.